This T cell receptor (beta chain) stems from a study of blood T cell repertoires in COVID-19. About the study: Sample material is recorded as cDNA or gDNA derived from T cells, B-cell-depleted T cells, or PBMCs.

Enrolled through a virtual design, the participants were between roughly 18 and 90 years of age and came from some 26 US areas. Grouping used clinical history reported by participants in a survey and questionnaire. Recovery among Cohort 3 donors was established by two negative PCRs, clearance, or symptom resolution. CDR1 and CDR2 from the germline V gene are SGHTA and FQGNSA. This CDR3 comprises 16 residues. With V trimmed by 5 bases and J by 5 bases, 7 bases remained unmatched. The method was immunoSEQ multiplex PCR; TCRdb's version includes in-frame clones alone and lacks a portion of them. This repertoire shows a few hundred thousand clones, around 91% found once; its top ten account for 0.9% to 1.2%.

The source material was PBMCs or T cells enriched from blood (not recorded which). The rearrangement uses TRBV7-2 and TRBJ2-5, with 14 bases matching TRBD2. The clonotype comes from a man younger than 45 who had recovered from COVID-19. The CDR3 sequence is CASSEGLAGVRETQYF. Here the CDR3 DNA reads TGTGCCAGCAGCGAGGGACTAGCGGGGGTACGCGAGACCCAGTACTTC.